This T cell receptor (beta chain) derives from a study of molecular identifiers for immune sequencing clone quantification. The study's findings and limits: For highly expanded clones, sizes could be underestimated when identical TCR molecules share a barcode.

Each CDR3 protein gets one entry after TCRdb re-called the PCR reads with MiXCR. The sample has some 100,000 distinct CDR3 sequences, roughly a third seen once. J lost 2 bases, V lost 3 bases, and 3 bases had no gene match. Germline assignment: CDR1 DFQATT and CDR2 SNEGSKA (reference sequence). The CDR3 covers 14 residues. This clonotype was picked up a small number of times. Its antigen is undetermined. Sequencing used naive CD8+ T cells from blood, with Jurkat cell RNA spiked in. Regarding subset: FACS-sorted CD8+CD4-CCR7+CD45RA+ naive T cells. This clonotype originated in a human donor in good health. Some libraries in this study had Jurkat cell RNA spiked in. V and J are TRBV20-1 and TRBJ2-7; 11 positions match TRBD2. The CDR3 here is CSASGTSGTYEQYF. CDR3 in DNA: TGCAGTGCTAGCGGGACTAGCGGTACCTACGAGCAGTACTTC.